These T cell receptor beta chains were read from a single sample in a study of blood T cell repertoires in COVID-19. Libraries were prepared by immunoSEQ multiplex PCR; TCRdb keeps only in-frame clonotypes and omits some of them. The table records approximately 300,000 clones, 70% to 90% of them present only once. Sequencing was performed on peripheral blood. All receptors come from a woman aged 45-65 years with COVID-19, enrolled during active disease. CDR3s include the opening cysteine and the closing phenylalanine or tryptophan. A D gene is named only where the DNA matches it firmly. Rows give clone size only sometimes, using once, few, many, or a class for an expanded clone.

size	D	V	J	DNA	CDR3
NA	TRBD2	TRBV6-4	TRBJ2-1	TGTGCCAGCAGTGCACTAGCGGGAGGGCCTGGCAATGAGCAGTTCTTC	CASSALAGGPGNEQFF
NA	NA	TRBV4-3	TRBJ1-6	TGCGCCAGCAGCCAAGATCGGGACTCTACCACTAATAATTCACCCCTCCACTTT	CASSQDRDSTTNNSPLHF
NA	TRBD1	TRBV10-3	TRBJ1-3	TGTGCCATCAGTGTGGGACAGGGGTTCTCTGGAAACACCATATATTTT	CAISVGQGFSGNTIYF
NA	TRBD2	TRBV5-1	TRBJ2-4	TGCGCCAGCAGCTTGATTAGTAGCGGGAGAGAACTAAACATTCAGTACTTC	CASSLISSGRELNIQYF
NA	NA	TRBV30	TRBJ1-2	TGTGCCTGGAGTGTTTCAGGTGGCTACACCTTC	CAWSVSGGYTF
NA	NA	TRBV18	TRBJ1-2	TGTGCCAGCTCAGACTCTCTAATCGGGGGGCTTGGCTATGGCTACACCTTC	CASSDSLIGGLGYGYTF
once	NA	TRBV21-1	TRBJ2-7	TGTGCCAGCAGCAAGCTAGAGACAGGGCGGTACTACGAGCAGTACTTC	CASSKLETGRYYEQYF
NA	NA	TRBV4-3	TRBJ2-3	TGCGCCAGCAGCCAAACCGGGACTGGCACAGATACGCAGTATTTT	CASSQTGTGTDTQYF
NA	NA	TRBV11-3	TRBJ2-5	TGTGCCAGCAGCCCCTACCGCCAAGAGACCCAGTACTTC	CASSPYRQETQYF
NA	NA	TRBV10-3	TRBJ1-5	TGTGCCATCAGTGACACGGGTAATCAGCCCCAGCATTTT	CAISDTGNQPQHF
NA	TRBD2	TRBV9	TRBJ2-2	TGTGCCAGCACCGTCGGACTACTAGCGGGAGGAGGGACCGGGGAGCTGTTTTTT	CASTVGLLAGGGTGELFF
NA	TRBD1	TRBV2	TRBJ2-7	TGTGCCAGCAGGGCCGGGACAGCCTCCTACGAGCAGTACTTC	CASRAGTASYEQYF
NA	NA	TRBV9	TRBJ1-2	TGTGCCAGCAGCGCCTCGACGGGGGGCTATGGCTACACCTTC	CASSASTGGYGYTF
NA	NA	TRBV13	TRBJ2-7	TGTGCCAGCAGCTTACGAAGCGGAGGGCTATCCTCCTACGAGCAGTACTTC	CASSLRSGGLSSYEQYF
NA	TRBD2	TRBV5-1	TRBJ2-1	TGCGCCAGCAGCATACGCAGGTTGGGACTAGCGGGAACCGAGCAGTTCTTC	CASSIRRLGLAGTEQFF
NA	NA	TRBV4-2	TRBJ2-2	TGTGCCAGCAGCCAAGATCTAAACACCGGGGAGCTGTTTTTT	CASSQDLNTGELFF
once	NA	TRBV7-2	TRBJ2-1	TGTGCCAGCAGCTTAGGGCCCCTCAATGAGCAGTTCTTC	CASSLGPLNEQFF
once	NA	TRBV30	TRBJ2-3	TGTGCCTGGAAGCCAGGGGTGAACACAGATACGCAGTATTTT	CAWKPGVNTDTQYF
NA	TRBD1	TRBV19	TRBJ2-2	TGTGCCAGTAGACTCGACAGGGCGATCGGGGAGCTGTTTTTT	CASRLDRAIGELFF
NA	NA	TRBV9	TRBJ2-3	TGTGCCAGCAGCCCCTACAGCACAGATACGCAGTATTTT	CASSPYSTDTQYF
NA	TRBD2	TRBV2	TRBJ2-1	TGTGCCAGCAGTGCGTCCCGGACTAGCATTGAGCAGTTCTTC	CASSASRTSIEQFF
NA	NA	TRBV11-2	TRBJ1-2	TGTGCCAGCAGCCCCATAGGCAGGGAACGCTATGGCTACACCTTC	CASSPIGRERYGYTF
few	NA	TRBV7-2	TRBJ1-5	TGTGCCAGCAGCTTAGATCTTAGCAATCAGCCCCAGCATTTT	CASSLDLSNQPQHF
once	NA	TRBV6-5	TRBJ1-2	TGTGCCAGCAGTTACTCGGGGGGACGGATCTATGGCTACACCTTC	CASSYSGGRIYGYTF
NA	TRBD1	TRBV6-2/TRBV6-3	TRBJ2-3	TGTGCCAGCAGTGCCGTTCGGACAGGACGCACAGATACGCAGTATTTT	CASSAVRTGRTDTQYF
NA	NA	TRBV24-1	TRBJ1-2	TGTGCCACCAGTGAATCCGGGTCCCTCTATGGCTACACCTTC	CATSESGSLYGYTF
NA	TRBD1	TRBV27	TRBJ2-2	TGTGCCAGCAGTTTGTCCGGGACAGGATACACCGGGGAGCTGTTTTTT	CASSLSGTGYTGELFF
NA	NA	TRBV5-4	TRBJ2-7	TGTGCCAGCAGCTTGACAGGGAAGTCCTACGAGCAGTACTTC	CASSLTGKSYEQYF
once	NA	TRBV10-3	TRBJ2-7	TGTGCCATCAGTGGAAGGACAGCGAGCTCCTACGAGCAGTACTTC	CAISGRTASSYEQYF
NA	NA	TRBV7-3	TRBJ2-7	TGTGCCAGCAGCTTAACGAAAGCGTACGAGCAGTACTTC	CASSLTKAYEQYF
NA	TRBD1	TRBV7-9	TRBJ1-2	TGTGCCAGCAGCTTAGTGCCGGGACAGGGCGACTATGGCTACACCTTC	CASSLVPGQGDYGYTF
NA	NA	TRBV9	TRBJ1-2	TGTGCCAGCAGCAGAGCTAACTATGGCTACACCTTC	CASSRANYGYTF
NA	TRBD1	TRBV5-4	TRBJ1-3	TGTGCCAGCAGCGCTAGCTCGGGACAGCTGCGGGGGGACACCATATATTTT	CASSASSGQLRGDTIYF
NA	TRBD2	TRBV19	TRBJ2-1	TGTGCCAGTAACCCCTCAGCGGGAAGCTACAATGAGCAGTTCTTC	CASNPSAGSYNEQFF
NA	TRBD2	TRBV7-2	TRBJ2-7	TGTGCCAGCTCGACTAGCGGGTCCTACGAGCAGTACTTC	CASSTSGSYEQYF
NA	NA	TRBV18	TRBJ2-7	TGTGCCAGCTCACCACTAGCGGCAGGAATACTACGCGAGCAGTACTTC	CASSPLAAGILREQYF
NA	TRBD2	TRBV7-8	TRBJ2-3	TGTGCCAGCAGCCCAGTATGGACTAGCGGGGAAGCCTTCACAGATACGCAGTATTTT	CASSPVWTSGEAFTDTQYF
NA	NA	TRBV20-1	TRBJ1-3	TGCAGTGCCTCCTCTGGAAACACCATATATTTT	CSASSGNTIYF
NA	NA	TRBV11-3	TRBJ2-1	TGTGCCAGCAGCCGCCGCGGGGGCGCAGCGGTCAATGAGCAGTTCTTC	CASSRRGGAAVNEQFF
NA	NA	TRBV18	TRBJ1-1	TGTGCCAGCTCACCAGGGATCGGCGGGGCCACTGAAGCTTTCTTT	CASSPGIGGATEAFF
NA	NA	TRBV11-2	TRBJ2-1	TGTGCCAGCAGCTTAGCCGGGGTCGGCTACAATGAGCAGTTCTTC	CASSLAGVGYNEQFF
NA	TRBD1	TRBV5-1	TRBJ1-1	TGCGCCAGCAGCAATACCGGGACAGGGCGGGTTGGTACTGAAGCTTTCTTT	CASSNTGTGRVGTEAFF
NA	NA	TRBV6-5	TRBJ2-7	TGTGCCAGCAACAGACGCGGGACTGTGATTAACGAGCAGTACTTC	CASNRRGTVINEQYF
NA	NA	TRBV9	TRBJ1-2	TGTGCCAGCAGCTCTTTTGGGAGGGGGACTAACTATGGCTACACCTTC	CASSSFGRGTNYGYTF
NA	NA	TRBV30	TRBJ2-1	TGTGCCTGGAGCCCCACTCGATCAGGGGGGTTCAGGCAGTACAATGAGCAGTTCTTC	CAWSPTRSGGFRQYNEQFF
once	NA	TRBV11-2	TRBJ1-1	TGTGCCAGCAGCTTAGGACTTACAGGGTGGGCTTTCTTT	CASSLGLTGWAFF
once	NA	TRBV5-1	TRBJ2-7	TGCGCCAGCAGCTTGGCCCTCGGTGGGGCCAATAACGAGCAGTACTTC	CASSLALGGANNEQYF
NA	TRBD1	TRBV24-1	TRBJ2-3	TGTGCCACCAGTGACACAGGGGACCACACAGATACGCAGTATTTT	CATSDTGDHTDTQYF
NA	NA	TRBV11-2	TRBJ2-4	TGTGCCAGCAGCCCTTCGTCGTTTCTCCGGAGTGCTGGCAAAAACATTCAGTACTTC	CASSPSSFLRSAGKNIQYF
NA	TRBD1	TRBV5-1	TRBJ2-3	TGCGCCAGCACCGAGGGGGGACAGGGGGCCGATACGCAGTATTTT	CASTEGGQGADTQYF
NA	NA	TRBV7-8	TRBJ1-2	TGTGCCAGCAGCCCGGTGAGGCCTGACTATGGCTACACCTTC	CASSPVRPDYGYTF
NA	NA	TRBV23-1	TRBJ2-4	TGCGCCAGCAGTCAATCGTCACAGCGGAAAAACATTCAGTACTTC	CASSQSSQRKNIQYF
NA	NA	TRBV6-5	TRBJ1-2	TGTGCCAGCAGACCCCCGGGTCCCTATGGCTACACCTTC	CASRPPGPYGYTF
NA	NA	TRBV2	TRBJ2-2	TGTGCCAGCAGGTACAGGACGAACACCGGGGAGCTGTTTTTT	CASRYRTNTGELFF
NA	TRBD1	TRBV29-1	TRBJ1-2	TGCAGCGTTGCCGGGACAGGGGGCGGATTCTTCTATGGCTACACCTTC	CSVAGTGGGFFYGYTF
NA	TRBD2	TRBV5-1	TRBJ2-1	TGCGCCAGCAGCTCTCAAGTAGCGGGAGGGGGTGCGTACAATGAGCAGTTCTTC	CASSSQVAGGGAYNEQFF
NA	TRBD2	TRBV18	TRBJ2-2	TGTGCCAGCTCACCGGGACTAGCGGACAACACCGGGGAGCTGTTTTTT	CASSPGLADNTGELFF
few	TRBD1	TRBV7-9	TRBJ2-7	TGTGCCAGCAGCTCACGACAGGGGCAGTACTTC	CASSSRQGQYF